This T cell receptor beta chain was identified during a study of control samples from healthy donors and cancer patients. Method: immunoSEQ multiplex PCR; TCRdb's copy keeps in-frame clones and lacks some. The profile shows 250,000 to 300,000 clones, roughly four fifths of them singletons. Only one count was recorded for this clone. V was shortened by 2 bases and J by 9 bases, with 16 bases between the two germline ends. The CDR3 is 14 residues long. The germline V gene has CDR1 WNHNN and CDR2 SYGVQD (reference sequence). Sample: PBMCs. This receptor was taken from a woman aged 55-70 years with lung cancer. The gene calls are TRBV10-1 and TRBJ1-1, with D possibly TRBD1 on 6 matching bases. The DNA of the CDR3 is TGCGCCAGCAGTGAGAGAGGGGGGGCTCGCCAAGCTTTCTTT. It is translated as CASSERGGARQAFF.